The rows below give T cell receptor beta chains drawn from one sample of a study of cytomegalovirus exposure and HLA in healthy donors. The assay was immunoSEQ multiplex PCR, and TCRdb's table has in-frame clones only and misses some. The data show 130,000 to 150,000 clones, with around 83% seen just once and about 3.9% held by the top ten. The sample was PBMCs. The receptors shown here come from a man aged 40-49 years in good health and CMV-seropositive. Each CDR3 is given with its conserved first and last residue. The D gene is left open where the match is weak. Rows may omit the clone size; those that give it use once, few, many or a size class.

CDR3aa | CDR3nt | v_gene | abundance | d_gene | j_gene
CATGFGGRSYEQYF | TGTGCCACCGGATTCGGCGGCAGATCCTACGAGCAGTACTTC | TRBV18 | many | NA | TRBJ2-7
CASSAGPQGEQFF | TGTGCCAGCAGCGCAGGACCTCAGGGGGAGCAGTTCTTC | TRBV9 | NA | NA | TRBJ2-1
CASSSGGFSGGPIDTQYF | TGTGCCAGTAGTTCGGGGGGGTTTAGCGGGGGACCAATTGATACGCAGTATTTT | TRBV19 | NA | TRBD2 | TRBJ2-3
CASSLVVGLAGGWGEQYF | TGTGCCAGCAGCTTGGTGGTTGGACTAGCGGGAGGGTGGGGGGAGCAGTACTTC | TRBV5-6 | NA | TRBD2 | TRBJ2-7
CASSQLGQGGEKLFF | TGCGCCAGCAGCCAATTGGGACAGGGAGGTGAAAAACTGTTTTTT | TRBV4-3 | few | TRBD1 | TRBJ1-4
CASSLEQGAAGTFF | TGTGCCAGCAGCTTGGAGCAGGGGGCGGCAGGCACGTTCTTC | TRBV5-4 | NA | TRBD1 | TRBJ2-1
CARVYRTRGEWENTQYF | TGTGCCAGGGTATACAGAACCCGCGGGGAGTGGGAGAATACGCAGTATTTT | TRBV7-9 | NA | NA | TRBJ2-3
CASRLADSSTDTQYF | TGTGCCAGCAGACTAGCGGATAGTAGCACAGATACGCAGTATTTT | TRBV6-1 | NA | TRBD2 | TRBJ2-3
CASSAPAAGVHGYTF | TGTGCCAGCAGCGCCCCGGCAGCGGGGGTCCATGGCTACACCTTC | TRBV5-6 | NA | NA | TRBJ1-2
CAITRDRVLSDTQYF | TGTGCCATCACGAGGGACAGGGTTCTCTCAGATACGCAGTATTTT | TRBV10-3 | NA | TRBD1 | TRBJ2-3
CASSEFDRNTGELFF | TGTGCCAGCAGTGAATTCGACAGAAACACCGGGGAGCTGTTTTTT | TRBV25-1 | NA | NA | TRBJ2-2
CASSLWTSGSKNIQYF | TGTGCCAGCAGCCTCTGGACTAGCGGGAGCAAAAACATTCAGTACTTC | TRBV7-9 | NA | TRBD2 | TRBJ2-4
CASSPSAGSYEQYF | TGTGCCAGCTCACCCAGTGCGGGCTCCTACGAGCAGTACTTC | TRBV18 | NA | NA | TRBJ2-7
CASSWNGQAYPSGTDTQYF | TGTGCCAGCAGTTGGAACGGACAGGCCTACCCATCGGGGACAGATACGCAGTATTTT | TRBV27 | NA | TRBD1 | TRBJ2-3
CATSRDRTSGPTGELFF | TGTGCCACCAGCAGAGATCGCACTAGCGGCCCCACCGGGGAGCTGTTTTTT | TRBV15 | NA | TRBD2 | TRBJ2-2
CAWSVRGRGGYTF | TGTGCCTGGAGTGTAAGAGGTCGGGGAGGCTACACCTTC | TRBV30 | NA | NA | TRBJ1-2
CASSLAGIGYNEQFF | TGCGCCAGCAGCTTGGCAGGGATCGGGTACAATGAGCAGTTCTTC | TRBV5-1 | NA | NA | TRBJ2-1
CASSPQTPTYEQYF | TGTGCCAGCAGCCCCCAGACACCGACCTACGAGCAGTACTTC | TRBV7-6 | NA | NA | TRBJ2-7
CAISESASGGRYEQYF | TGTGCCATCAGTGAGTCCGCCAGCGGGGGGCGGTACGAGCAGTACTTC | TRBV10-3 | NA | TRBD2 | TRBJ2-7
CASSPWGDRGEQYF | TGTGCCAGCAGTCCATGGGGCGACAGGGGCGAGCAGTACTTC | TRBV6-5 | few | TRBD1 | TRBJ2-7
CASSPPPISGNTIYF | TGTGCCAGCAGCCCCCCTCCTATCTCTGGAAACACCATATATTTT | TRBV28 | few | NA | TRBJ1-3
CASSQDRGLPPQHF | TGCGCCAGCAGCCAAGACAGGGGTCTTCCGCCCCAGCATTTT | TRBV4-3 | NA | NA | TRBJ1-5
CASRRTSGRAGYNEQFF | TGTGCCAGCAGGCGGACTAGCGGGAGGGCCGGTTACAATGAGCAGTTCTTC | TRBV4-2 | NA | TRBD2 | TRBJ2-1
CASRQTEDRAEFYEQYF | TGTGCCAGCAGGCAGACGGAGGACAGGGCAGAATTCTACGAGCAGTACTTC | TRBV7-9 | NA | TRBD1 | TRBJ2-7
CASSFSAGPRETQYF | TGCGCCAGCAGCTTCTCGGCGGGACCCCGAGAGACCCAGTACTTC | TRBV5-1 | NA | NA | TRBJ2-5
CASSLAGQVTYEQYF | TGTGCCAGCAGCTTAGCCGGACAGGTAACCTACGAGCAGTACTTC | TRBV11-3 | few | TRBD1 | TRBJ2-7
CSSTSAGQQYYGYTF | TGTTCCAGCACCTCAGCGGGACAGCAGTACTATGGCTACACCTTC | TRBV7-9 | NA | TRBD1 | TRBJ1-2
CSVGGWSADTQYF | TGCAGCGTTGGGGGCTGGTCGGCAGATACGCAGTATTTT | TRBV29-1 | NA | NA | TRBJ2-3
CASSLGTGDYGYTF | TGTGCCAGCAGCTTGGGGACAGGAGACTATGGCTACACCTTC | TRBV7-3 | NA | TRBD1 | TRBJ1-2
CASSSPGQGTPYEQYF | TGTGCCAGCAGCTCGCCGGGACAGGGGACCCCCTACGAGCAGTACTTC | TRBV7-9 | NA | TRBD1 | TRBJ2-7
CASSSGLAGTGELFF | TGCGCCAGCAGCTCAGGACTAGCGGGCACCGGGGAGCTGTTTTTT | TRBV5-1 | NA | TRBD2 | TRBJ2-2
CARTSGGREEETQYF | TGTGCCAGGACAAGCGGGGGGCGCGAAGAAGAGACCCAGTACTTC | TRBV19 | once | TRBD2 | TRBJ2-5
CAWRHRDRGLAFF | TGTGCCTGGAGACATCGGGACAGGGGTTTAGCTTTCTTT | TRBV30 | NA | TRBD1 | TRBJ1-1
CASSNPEGAGETQYF | TGCGCCAGCAGCAACCCCGAGGGGGCTGGAGAGACCCAGTACTTC | TRBV5-1 | NA | TRBD1 | TRBJ2-5
CASSPEGQSLLYEQYF | TGTGCCAGCTCACCCGAGGGACAATCACTCCTCTACGAGCAGTACTTC | TRBV18 | NA | NA | TRBJ2-7
CASSVSASVRGEQFF | TGTGCCAGCAGCGTATCTGCTAGTGTTCGGGGTGAGCAGTTCTTC | TRBV9 | NA | NA | TRBJ2-1
CASSTKDGTYNEQFF | TGTGCCAGCTCGACAAAGGACGGGACCTACAATGAGCAGTTCTTC | TRBV18 | once | NA | TRBJ2-1
CASSRGSTDTQYF | TGTGCCAGCTCTCGGGGGAGCACAGATACGCAGTATTTT | TRBV11-2 | NA | NA | TRBJ2-3
CAWSRLAGGTDTQYF | TGTGCCTGGAGTAGACTAGCGGGGGGGACAGATACGCAGTATTTT | TRBV30 | NA | TRBD2 | TRBJ2-3
CASSQVGPNRGHTEAFF | TGCGCCAGCAGCCAAGTGGGCCCAAACAGGGGGCATACTGAAGCTTTCTTT | TRBV4-1 | NA | TRBD1 | TRBJ1-1
CASSPMQDQPQHF | TGTGCCAGCTCACCGATGCAGGATCAGCCCCAGCATTTT | TRBV18 | NA | NA | TRBJ1-5
CASSLDSGNYNEQFF | TGCGCCAGCAGCTTGGACAGCGGGAATTACAATGAGCAGTTCTTC | TRBV5-1 | NA | TRBD2 | TRBJ2-1